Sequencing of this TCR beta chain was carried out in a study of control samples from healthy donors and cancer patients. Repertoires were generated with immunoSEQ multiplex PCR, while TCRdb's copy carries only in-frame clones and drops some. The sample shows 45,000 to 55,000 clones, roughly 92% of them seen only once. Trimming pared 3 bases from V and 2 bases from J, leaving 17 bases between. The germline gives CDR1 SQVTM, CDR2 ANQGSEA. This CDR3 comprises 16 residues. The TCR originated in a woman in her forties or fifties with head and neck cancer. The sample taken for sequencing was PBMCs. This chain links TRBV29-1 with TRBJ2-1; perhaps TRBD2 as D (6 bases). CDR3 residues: CSVDQRRGSAYNEQFF. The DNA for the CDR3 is TGCAGCGTTGACCAGAGGCGGGGATCTGCCTACAATGAGCAGTTCTTC.